Below are 7 T cell receptor beta chains sequenced from a single sample in a study of blood T cells in healthy people across ages. Primed by a sample-barcoded 5' primer and a J-beta primer mix, a second PCR proceeded for about 7 to 11 cycles. TCRdb ran MiXCR on the 5' RACE reads and lists one entry per CDR3 protein. This table holds around 800,000 distinct CDR3 sequences, under 30% found once. The same data also went into a second study, on T cells of mothers and their children.

Sequencing was performed on blood. The receptors shown here come from a boy between 5 and 17 years old in good health.

This clonotype has only a few counts. V and J are TRBV30 and TRBJ1-3; D not certain. Trimming removed 0 bases at V and 3 bases at J, with 9 bases between. The CDR3 runs 14 residues. Germline lookup yields CDR1 GTSNPN and CDR2 SVGIG (reference sequence). The CDR3 bases are TGTGCCTGGAGTGTCGACCCGGTTGGAAACACCATATATTTT. It is translated as CAWSVDPVGNTIYF.

This clonotype appeared a few times. The rearrangement uses TRBV9 and TRBJ2-5; TRBD1 aligns across 10 bases. The closer fit of TRBJ2-1 to the DNA end suggests the J call may be wrong. CDR3 length: 16 residues. Looked up from germline, CDR1 is SGDLS and CDR2 is YYNGEE. The CDR3 DNA follows: TGTGCCAGCAGCCATCCGGGACAGGGGTCTTGGAATGAGCAGTTCTTC. Encoded protein: CASSHPGQGSWNEQFF.

This clonotype was counted a few times. The chain carries TRBV29-1 and TRBJ2-7, with 8 bases matching TRBD1. The length of the CDR3 is 14 residues. The J segment lost 1 base and the V segment lost 1 base, leaving 3 bases of the junction unmatched. Germline CDR1 is SQVTM and CDR2 is ANQGSEA. The CDR3 sequence: CSVEVQGVSYEQYF. The CDR3, as DNA: TGCAGCGTTGAAGTACAGGGGGTGTCCTACGAGCAGTACTTC.

The chain uses TRBV4-1 and TRBJ2-6; tentatively, D is TRBD1 or TRBD2 (5 bases each). V was pared by 3 bases and J by 4 bases, with 19 bases between. Germline V gene lookup returns CDR1 MGHRA and CDR2 YSYEKL. This CDR3 contains 18 residues. CDR3 residues: CASSHLGQGVSGANVLTF. The CDR3, as DNA: TGCGCCAGCAGCCACCTGGGGCAGGGAGTCTCCGGGGCCAACGTCCTGACTTTC.

The chain carries TRBV12-3 or TRBV12-4 and TRBJ1-2; no clear D gene. This CDR3 spans 12 amino acids. V lost 7 bases to trimming and J lost 8 bases, with 14 bases between them. The DNA of the CDR3 is TGTGCCAGCACCCTACGGGTGGGCGGCTACACCTTC. The encoded protein is CASTLRVGGYTF.

CDR3 bases: TGTGCCAGCAGTCCCAATCAGCCCCAGCATTTT. It yields the protein CASSPNQPQHF. The gene calls are TRBV28 and TRBJ1-5; D call uncertain. Trimming removed 5 bases at V and 3 bases at J, with 2 bases between. The CDR3 spans 11 residues. The germline V gene has CDR1 MDHEN and CDR2 SYDVKM.

This chain links TRBV28 with TRBJ1-4, with D unclear. The CDR3 consists of 16 residues. Trimming took off 4 bases at V and 4 bases at J, with 16 bases between the two ends. Germline V gene data show CDR1 as MDHEN and CDR2 as SYDVKM. CDR3 sequence: CASSSPSTSGNEKLFF. The CDR3 nucleotides are TGTGCCAGCAGTTCACCCTCGACCTCGGGTAATGAAAAACTGTTTTTT.